The 28 T cell receptor beta chains given below trace back to one sample, sequenced in a study of early T cells in non-severe SARS-CoV-2 infection. Each CDR3 protein gets one entry after TCRdb re-called the 5' RACE reads with MiXCR. The data contain tens of thousands of distinct CDR3 sequences, roughly 6.8% of them singletons. Sequencing used whole blood, obtained at baseline. The receptors here all came from an adult who was a healthcare worker with PCR-confirmed SARS-CoV-2 infection or an uninfected control (not recorded which).

This clonotype was recorded at least ten times. J is TRBJ2-1 and V is TRBV28, with D perhaps matching TRBD2 (5 bases). The CDR3 loop spans 15 amino acids. Germline V gene sequence: CDR1 MDHEN, CDR2 SYDVKM. The V gene lost 5 bases and the J gene lost 5 bases, with 16 bases spanning the gap. The CDR3 bases are TGTGCCAGCAGTCAACTAGTACCGAGACACAATGAGCAGTTCTTC. Protein product: CASSQLVPRHNEQFF.

This clonotype was picked up many times. The chain combines TRBV3-2 with TRBJ2-2. TRBV3-2 is a known pseudogene. The CDR3 covers 13 residues. CDR3 nucleotides: TGTGCCAGCAGCCCTACTCGTACCGGGGAGCTGTTTTTT. Its protein is CASSPTRTGELFF.

This clonotype was found many times. V gene TRBV20-1 combines with J gene TRBJ2-1; TRBD2 matches at 15 bases. V shed 5 bases and J 8 bases; nucleotides not matched to a gene: 4. CDR3 size: 14 residues. Per germline, CDR1 DFQATT and CDR2 SNEGSKA (reference sequence). CDR3 coding DNA: TGCAGTGCTGGACTAGCGGGAGGGTTCTATGAGCAGTTCTTC. This gives the protein CSAGLAGGFYEQFF.

This clonotype was seen a few times. This chain joins TRBV7-9 and TRBJ2-5; no clear D. V lost 3 bases and J lost 4, with 12 bases in between. CDR3 length: 14 amino acids. Germline V gene data show CDR1 as SEHNR and CDR2 as FQNEAQ (reference sequence). The CDR3 is CASSFQNQRETQYF. The CDR3 nucleotides are TGTGCCAGCAGCTTCCAGAATCAACGAGAGACCCAGTACTTC.

This clonotype was found a few times. The V gene is TRBV10-2, the J gene TRBJ1-3, with a possible D match to TRBD1 (5 bases). The CDR3 is made up of 15 amino acids. Germline CDR1 reads WSHSY; CDR2 reads SAAADI. Trimming pared 8 bases from V and 4 bases from J, leaving 18 bases between. The CDR3 DNA sequence: TGCGCCAGCGGAGGCGGAGGGGCGCAAGGAAACACCATATATTTT. It codes for CASGGGGAQGNTIYF.

This clonotype was seen a handful of times. The chain has TRBV12-3 or TRBV12-4 and TRBJ1-1; D ambiguous. CDR3 length: 12 residues. The germline V and J ends were trimmed by 10 bases and 8 bases, with 17 bases remaining between them. In DNA form, the CDR3 reads TGTGCCACCAAATTCGGTACGTTAGAAGCTTTCTTT. The encoded protein is CATKFGTLEAFF.

This clonotype has only a few counts. The V call is TRBV6-5, the J call TRBJ1-2, with TRBD1 matching over 7 bases. Germline V gene sequence: CDR1 MNHEY, CDR2 SVGAGI. CDR3 length: 14 amino acids. Trimming at V came to 7 bases and at J to 4 bases, leaving 9 bases not matched to a gene. The CDR3 DNA follows: TGTGCCAGCACCAATCTAGGGGGCAGCTATGGCTACACCTTC. Protein: CASTNLGGSYGYTF.

There are many counts of this clonotype. The V gene is TRBV6-6, the J gene TRBJ1-1; 9 nucleotides match TRBD1. Trimming took 4 bases from V and 1 from J; bases not matched to a gene: 7. The V gene's germline CDR1 is MNHNY and CDR2 SVGAGI (reference sequence). This CDR3 is 16 amino acids long. The chain's CDR3 is CASSSPKGQGNTEAFF. As DNA, the CDR3 is TGTGCCAGCAGTTCCCCAAAGGGACAGGGGAACACTGAAGCTTTCTTT.

This clonotype was recorded at least ten times. This rearrangement joins TRBV6-5 to TRBJ2-5; 12 nucleotides agree with TRBD2. CDR3 size: 14 residues. Germline V gene data show CDR1 as MNHEY and CDR2 as SVGAGI. V lost 6 bases, J lost 4 bases, and 3 bases stayed unmatched. The CDR3 is CASRPGLAGETQYF. CDR3 sequence (DNA): TGTGCCAGCAGGCCGGGACTAGCGGGAGAGACCCAGTACTTC.

This clonotype was seen at least ten times. V and J are TRBV25-1 and TRBJ2-3, with a weak D call TRBD2 (7 bases). This CDR3 comprises 15 residues. V lost 8 bases, J lost 0 bases, and 15 bases lay in between. CDR1 is MGHDK and CDR2 is SYGVNS in the germline V gene. The DNA of the CDR3 is TGTGCCAGCCGCCGGAGCGGGACAAGCACAGATACGCAGTATTTT. Its translation is CASRRSGTSTDTQYF.

There are many counts of this clonotype. The chain uses TRBV2 and TRBJ2-4; D call uncertain. V gave up 5 bases and J gave up 5 bases, with 7 bases separating them. The germline V gene encodes CDR1 SNHLY and CDR2 FYNNEI. The CDR3 totals 12 residues. The DNA for the CDR3 is TGTGCCAGCAGTCCCCAGGAAAACATTCAGTACTTC. It codes for CASSPQENIQYF.

V is TRBV28 and J is TRBJ1-1, with a weak D call TRBD1 (5 bases). The CDR3 is made up of 11 amino acids. The germline CDR1 and CDR2 sequences are MDHEN and SYDVKM. Deletions cut 6 bases from V and 8 bases from J, with 10 bases between. The CDR3 sequence: CASRVRDEAFF. The CDR3 DNA reads as TGTGCCAGCAGGGTCCGGGACGAAGCTTTCTTT.

This clonotype showed up many times. The chain recombines TRBV5-4 with TRBJ2-1, with 8 bases identical to TRBD2. CDR1 and CDR2 from the germline V gene are SGHNT and YYREEE (reference sequence). J lost 9 bases, V lost 3 bases, and 11 bases had no gene match. CDR3 length: 15 amino acids. The CDR3 sequence is CASSSTGTSSSEQFF. The CDR3, as DNA: TGTGCCAGCAGCTCGACCGGGACTAGTTCGAGTGAGCAGTTCTTC.

This clonotype was recorded at least ten times. The CDR3 nucleotides read TGCAGTGCTAGATGGCCAGGGGAGGTCGGGGAGCTGTTTTTT. This encodes CSARWPGEVGELFF. The chain joins TRBV20-1 to TRBJ2-2; either TRBD1 or TRBD2 may supply D (6 bases each). Germline V gives CDR1 DFQATT, CDR2 SNEGSKA (reference sequence). Deletions cut 2 bases from V and 7 bases from J, with 14 bases between. The CDR3 is 14 residues long.

The sample holds a few counts of this clonotype. This chain links TRBV20-1 with TRBJ2-3; 7 positions match TRBD1. The CDR3 sequence is 15 residues long. Trimming took 2 bases from V and 3 from J; bases not matched to a gene: 8. CDR1 and CDR2 from the germline V gene are DFQATT and SNEGSKA (reference sequence). CDR3 sequence reads: CSARNRGFRTDTQYF. Written as DNA, the CDR3 is TGCAGTGCTAGAAACAGGGGATTTCGTACAGATACGCAGTATTTT.

The sample holds many counts of this clonotype. The genes are TRBV5-1 and TRBJ1-1; 7 bases agree with TRBD1. V dropped 0 bases and J dropped 4; count of bases not matched to a gene: 6. This CDR3 has 15 amino acids. CDR1 and CDR2 from the germline V gene are SGHRS and YFSETQ. Written as DNA, the CDR3 is TGCGCCAGCAGCTTGGGTGGTGCAGGGGGCACTGAAGCTTTCTTT. Translated, it gives CASSLGGAGGTEAFF.

The sample holds a few counts of this clonotype. V usage is TRBV6-1 and J usage is TRBJ2-3, with D hard to call. Trimming stripped 2 bases from V and 2 bases from J, with 11 bases between. The CDR3 consists of 15 residues. CDR1 MNHNS and CDR2 SASEGT come from the germline V gene. The CDR3 bases are TGTGCCAGCAGTGAACGCCCGCTATACACAGATACGCAGTATTTT. Protein: CASSERPLYTDTQYF.

This clonotype is labeled as medium-sized. The CDR3 nucleotides are TGCAGTGCTAGATCAATCCAGGCGGGGAGCAATCAGCCCCAGCATTTT. It codes for CSARSIQAGSNQPQHF. The rearrangement links TRBV20-1 to TRBJ1-5; D unclear. Germline CDR1 DFQATT, CDR2 SNEGSKA (reference sequence). CDR3 size: 16 residues. V dropped 2 bases and J dropped 1 base, with 15 bases sitting between them.

This clonotype was seen a handful of times. J is TRBJ2-7 and V is TRBV27; D is possibly TRBD2 (6 bases). V shed 5 bases and J shed 3 bases, with 11 bases lying between them. The CDR3 contains 13 residues. From germline, CDR1 is MNHEY and CDR2 SMNVEV (reference sequence). CDR3 region: CASSRPGLYEQYF. In nucleotides, the CDR3 is TGTGCCAGCAGTCGTCCGGGACTCTACGAGCAGTACTTC.

This clonotype was counted many times. The chain joins TRBV28 to TRBJ2-2; D is undetermined. The V end was cut by 5 bases, the J end by 7 bases, with 2 bases between. There are 10 residues in the CDR3. Germline lookup yields CDR1 MDHEN and CDR2 SYDVKM. The CDR3 protein is CASSGGELFF. The DNA for the CDR3 is TGTGCCAGCAGTGGCGGGGAGCTGTTTTTT.

This rearrangement joins TRBV6-1 to TRBJ2-7; 7 nucleotides line up with TRBD2. J gave up 6 bases and V 0 bases, and 5 bases lay outside the gene matches. This CDR3 region has 14 residues. The germline V gene encodes CDR1 MNHNS and CDR2 SASEGT. The CDR3 region has the DNA TGTGCCAGCAGTGAAGCGACGGGAGGTGCCGAGCAGTACTTC. This encodes CASSEATGGAEQYF.

This clonotype was detected ten times or more. The chain has TRBV4-3 and TRBJ2-1; possible D gene TRBD2, 6 bases. The CDR3 covers 16 residues. The germline gives CDR1 LGHNA, CDR2 YSLEER. With 3 bases removed from V and 9 bases from J, the gap between germline ends came to 21 bases. The CDR3 loop reads CASSHAGGVGQSEQFF. The CDR3 DNA sequence: TGCGCCAGCAGCCACGCCGGCGGGGTCGGCCAGTCTGAGCAGTTCTTC.

This clonotype came up many times. V usage is TRBV6-6 and J usage is TRBJ2-6, with D perhaps TRBD1 (7 bases). CDR1 MNHNY and CDR2 SVGAGI come from the germline V gene (reference sequence). This CDR3 is built from 16 residues. V lost 9 bases and J lost 2, with 17 bases in between. The CDR3 sequence is CASSDREVAGANVLTF. The CDR3, as DNA: TGTGCCAGTTCCGACAGGGAGGTTGCTGGGGCCAACGTCCTGACTTTC.

This clonotype was observed many times. V gene TRBV29-1 combines with J gene TRBJ2-5, with 7 bases fitting TRBD1. The CDR3 covers 13 residues. V lost 2 bases, J lost 9 bases, and 9 bases stayed unmatched. CDR1 and CDR2 (germline): SQVTM, ANQGSEA. The CDR3 DNA follows: TGCAGCGTTGAACTCGGACAGGTGACTCCCCAGTACTTC. This codes for CSVELGQVTPQYF.

In this sample, this clonotype turned up a few times. The V and J genes are TRBV2 and TRBJ1-5; D gene uncertain. The V and J ends lost 2 bases and 5 bases respectively, with 16 bases between them. CDR1 and CDR2 from the germline V gene are SNHLY and FYNNEI. The CDR3 extends over 16 amino acids. The CDR3 bases are TGTGCCAGCAGTGAATATTTTGGCGAAGCTTATCAGCCCCAGCATTTT. Translated: CASSEYFGEAYQPQHF.

DNA for the CDR3: TGTGCCAGCAACAGGGGCGGGATCGGCTACAATGAGCAGTTCTTC. Translating it yields CASNRGGIGYNEQFF. The chain employs TRBV6-2 or TRBV6-3 and TRBJ2-1; tentatively, D is TRBD1 (7 bases). The CDR3 spans 15 residues. Germline lookup yields CDR1 MNHEY and CDR2 SVGEGT. Trimming took off 7 bases at V and 3 bases at J, with 16 bases between the two ends.

In this sample, this clonotype turned up many times. The DNA for the CDR3 is TGCGCCAGCAGCTTGGGACAGGTCGTCGGGGAGCAGTACTTC. Protein product: CASSLGQVVGEQYF. The genes are TRBV5-1 and TRBJ2-7, with D tentatively TRBD1 (6 bases). The CDR3 contains 14 residues. Germline V gene lookup returns CDR1 SGHRS and CDR2 YFSETQ. Trimming left V 0 bases short and J 7 bases short, with 14 bases between.

The rearrangement uses TRBV30 and TRBJ2-7; the match to TRBD2 covers 8 bases. This CDR3 comprises 13 residues. V lost 2 bases to trimming and J lost 7 bases; unmatched junction nucleotides: 7. Germline V gene sequence: CDR1 GTSNPN, CDR2 SVGIG (reference sequence). The CDR3 coding sequence is TGTGCCTGGAGTACGCCGACTAGCGTGGAGCAGTACTTC. Protein: CAWSTPTSVEQYF.